The T cell receptor beta chain under discussion was sequenced for a study of cytomegalovirus exposure and HLA in healthy donors. CDR3 length: 17 residues. The junction had 5 bases not matched to a gene; V was cut back by 6 bases and J by 0 bases. CDR1 is SNHLY, CDR2 FYNNEI, per germline. Overall study results and limits: Later analysis associated a missense DCLRE1C variant with TCR beta V- and J-gene trimming. Donor immune exposure was known only as CMV serostatus.

Researchers ran the PCR with 60 Vbeta and 13 Jbeta primers. Measured with immunoSEQ multiplex PCR; TCRdb has only the in-frame clones, and not every one. The top ten clones hold more than 4% of a sample with 110,000 to 150,000 clones, 80% to 90% of them seen once. On this clone itself: Its antigen is not known.

What was sequenced was PBMCs. The gene calls are TRBV2 and TRBJ2-6; 10 bases match TRBD2. The clonotype originates from a woman between 40 and 50 years old in good health and CMV-seropositive. CDR3 region: CASSSGLARSGANVLTF. CDR3 sequence (DNA): TGTGCCAGCAGCTCGGGACTAGCGCGCTCTGGGGCCAACGTCCTGACTTTC.